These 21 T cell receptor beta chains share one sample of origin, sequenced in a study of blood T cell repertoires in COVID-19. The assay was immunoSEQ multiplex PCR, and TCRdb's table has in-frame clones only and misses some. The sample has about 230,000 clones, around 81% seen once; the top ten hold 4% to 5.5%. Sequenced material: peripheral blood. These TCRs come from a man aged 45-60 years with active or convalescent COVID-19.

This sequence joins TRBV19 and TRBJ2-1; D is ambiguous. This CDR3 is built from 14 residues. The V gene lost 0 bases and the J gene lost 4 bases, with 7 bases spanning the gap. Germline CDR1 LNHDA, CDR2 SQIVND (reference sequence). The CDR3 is CASSIEGRYNEQFF. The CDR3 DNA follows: TGTGCCAGTAGTATAGAGGGCAGGTACAATGAGCAGTTCTTC. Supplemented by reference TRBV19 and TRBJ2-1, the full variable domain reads DGGITQSPKYLFRKEGQNVTLSCEQNLNHDAMYWYRQDPGQGLRLIYYSQIVNDFQKGDIAEGYSVSREKKESFPLTVTSAQKNPTAFYLCASSIEGRYNEQFFGPGTRLTVL.

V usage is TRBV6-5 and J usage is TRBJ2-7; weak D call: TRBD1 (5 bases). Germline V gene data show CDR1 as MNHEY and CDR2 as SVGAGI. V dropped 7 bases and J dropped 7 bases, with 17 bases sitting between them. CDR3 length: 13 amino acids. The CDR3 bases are TGTGCCAGCAAAGGGGCAGGCCTTTGGGAGCAGTACTTC. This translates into CASKGAGLWEQYF.

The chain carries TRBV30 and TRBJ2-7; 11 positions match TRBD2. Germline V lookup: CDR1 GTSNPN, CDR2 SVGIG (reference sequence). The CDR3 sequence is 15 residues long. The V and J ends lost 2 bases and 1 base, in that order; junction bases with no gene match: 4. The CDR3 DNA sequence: TGTGCCTGGAGTCGACTAGCGGGGATTTCCTACGAGCAGTACTTC. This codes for CAWSRLAGISYEQYF. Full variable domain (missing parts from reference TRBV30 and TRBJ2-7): SQTIHQWPATLVQPVGSPLSLECTVEGTSNPNLYWYRQAAGRGLQLLFYSVGIGQISSEVPQNLSASRPQDRQFILSSKKLLLSDSGFYLCAWSRLAGISYEQYFGPGTRLTVT.

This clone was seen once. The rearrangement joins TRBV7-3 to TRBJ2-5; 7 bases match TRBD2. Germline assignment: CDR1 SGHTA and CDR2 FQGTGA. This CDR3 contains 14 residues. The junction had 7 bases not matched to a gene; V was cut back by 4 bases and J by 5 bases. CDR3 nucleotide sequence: TGTGCCAGCAGCTCCCGGGGAGGGGAGGAGACCCAGTACTTC. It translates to CASSSRGGEETQYF.

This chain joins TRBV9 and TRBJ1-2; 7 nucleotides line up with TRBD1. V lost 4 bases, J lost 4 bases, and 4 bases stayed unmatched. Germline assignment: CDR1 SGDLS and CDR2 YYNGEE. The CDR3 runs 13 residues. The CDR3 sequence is CASSSRTGYGYTF. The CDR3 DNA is TGTGCCAGCAGCTCTAGGACAGGCTATGGCTACACCTTC. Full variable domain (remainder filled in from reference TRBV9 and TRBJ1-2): DSGVTQTPKHLITATGQRVTLRCSPRSGDLSVYWYQQSLDQGLQFLIQYYNGEERAKGNILERFSAQQFPDLHSELNLSSLELGDSALYFCASSSRTGYGYTFGSGTRLTVV.

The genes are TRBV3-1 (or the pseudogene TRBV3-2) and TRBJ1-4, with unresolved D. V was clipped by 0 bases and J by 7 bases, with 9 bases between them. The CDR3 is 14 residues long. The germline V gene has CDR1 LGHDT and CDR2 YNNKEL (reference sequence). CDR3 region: CASSQDVGSEKLFF. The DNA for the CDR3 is TGTGCCAGCAGCCAAGATGTGGGGAGTGAAAAACTGTTTTTT.

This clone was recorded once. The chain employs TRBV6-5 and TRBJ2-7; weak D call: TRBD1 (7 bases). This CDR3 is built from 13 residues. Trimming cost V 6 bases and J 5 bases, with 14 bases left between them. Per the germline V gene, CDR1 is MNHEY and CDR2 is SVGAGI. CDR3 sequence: CASRFQGGDEQYF. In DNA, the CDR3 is TGTGCCAGCAGATTTCAGGGGGGTGACGAGCAGTACTTC.

CDR3 sequence: CARKGPGPQHF. In DNA form, the CDR3 reads TGTGCCAGAAAGGGGCCGGGGCCCCAGCATTTT. The chain couples TRBV11-3 to TRBJ1-5; TRBD1 might be the D (5 bases). The CDR3 length is 11 residues. Germline V gives CDR1 SGHNT, CDR2 YENEEA. Between the trimmed V and J ends, which lost 9 bases and 9 bases, there was a span of 12 bases.

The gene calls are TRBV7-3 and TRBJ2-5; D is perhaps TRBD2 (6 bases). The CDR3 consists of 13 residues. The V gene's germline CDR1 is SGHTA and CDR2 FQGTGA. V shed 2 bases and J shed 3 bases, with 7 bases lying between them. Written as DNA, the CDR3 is TGTGCCAGCAGCTTATGGGGGGAAGAGACCCAGTACTTC. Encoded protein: CASSLWGEETQYF.

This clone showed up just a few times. The DNA for the CDR3 is TGCGCCAGCAGCTTGGTGACAGGGGGCCACTATGGCTACACCTTC. Residues: CASSLVTGGHYGYTF. This chain links TRBV5-1 with TRBJ1-2; TRBD1 agrees at 10 bases. The trim removed 0 bases at V and 3 bases at J, leaving 2 bases unmatched. The CDR3 extends over 15 amino acids. CDR1 SGHRS and CDR2 YFSETQ come from the germline V gene.

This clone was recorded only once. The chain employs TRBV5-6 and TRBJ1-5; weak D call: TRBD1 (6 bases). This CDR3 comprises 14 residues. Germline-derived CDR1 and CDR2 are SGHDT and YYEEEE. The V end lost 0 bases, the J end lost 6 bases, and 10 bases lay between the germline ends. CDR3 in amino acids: CASSLGGRGQPQHF. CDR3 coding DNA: TGTGCCAGCAGCTTGGGGGGCAGGGGTCAGCCCCAGCATTTT. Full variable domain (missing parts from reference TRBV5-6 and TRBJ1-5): DAGVTQSPTHLIKTRGQQVTLRCSPKSGHDTVSWYQQALGQGPQFIFQYYEEEERQRGNFPDRFSGHQFPNYSSELNVNALLLGDSALYLCASSLGGRGQPQHFGDGTRLSIL.

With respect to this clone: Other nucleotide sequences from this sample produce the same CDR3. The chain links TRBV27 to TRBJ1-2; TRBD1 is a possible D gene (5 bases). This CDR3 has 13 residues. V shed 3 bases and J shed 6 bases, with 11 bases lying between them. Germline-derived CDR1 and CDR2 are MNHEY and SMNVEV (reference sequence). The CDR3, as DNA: TGTGCCAGCAGTTTTCGGGGGGGGAATGGCTACACCTTC. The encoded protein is CASSFRGGNGYTF.

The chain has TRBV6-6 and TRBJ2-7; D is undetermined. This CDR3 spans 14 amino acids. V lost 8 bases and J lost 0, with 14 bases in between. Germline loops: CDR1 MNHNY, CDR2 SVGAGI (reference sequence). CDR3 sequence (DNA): TGTGCCAGCCAGGCCGACCAAAGCTCCTACGAGCAGTACTTC. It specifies CASQADQSSYEQYF.

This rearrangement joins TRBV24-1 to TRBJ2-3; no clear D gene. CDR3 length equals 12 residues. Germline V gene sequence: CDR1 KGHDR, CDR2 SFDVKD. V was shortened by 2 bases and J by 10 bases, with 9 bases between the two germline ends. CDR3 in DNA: TGTGCCACCAGTGATTACGGGTGGGCGCAGTATTTT. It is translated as CATSDYGWAQYF.

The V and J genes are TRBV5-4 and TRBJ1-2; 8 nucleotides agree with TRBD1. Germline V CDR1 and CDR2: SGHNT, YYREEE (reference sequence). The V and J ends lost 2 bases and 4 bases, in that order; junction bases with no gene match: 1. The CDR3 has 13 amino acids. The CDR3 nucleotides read TGTGCCAGCAGCTTACAGGGGGGCTATGGCTACACCTTC. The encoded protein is CASSLQGGYGYTF.

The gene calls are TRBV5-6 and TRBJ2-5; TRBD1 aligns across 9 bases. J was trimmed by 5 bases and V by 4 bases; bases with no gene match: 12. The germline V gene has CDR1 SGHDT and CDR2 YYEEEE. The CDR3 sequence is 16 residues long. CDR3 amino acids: CASSRVTGGTYETQYF. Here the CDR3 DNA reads TGTGCCAGCAGCAGGGTCACAGGGGGCACCTATGAGACCCAGTACTTC.

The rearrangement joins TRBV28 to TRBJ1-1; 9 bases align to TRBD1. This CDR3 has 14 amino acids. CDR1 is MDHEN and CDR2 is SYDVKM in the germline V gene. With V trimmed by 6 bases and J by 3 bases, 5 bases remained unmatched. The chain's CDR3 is CASSLQGAYTEAFF. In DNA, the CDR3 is TGTGCCAGCAGCCTACAGGGGGCGTACACTGAAGCTTTCTTT.

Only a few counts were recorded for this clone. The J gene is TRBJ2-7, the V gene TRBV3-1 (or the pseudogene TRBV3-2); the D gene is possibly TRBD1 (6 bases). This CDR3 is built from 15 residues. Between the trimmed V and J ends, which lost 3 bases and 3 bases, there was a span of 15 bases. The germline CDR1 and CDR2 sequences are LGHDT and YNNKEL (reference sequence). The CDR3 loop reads CASSHSMDRNYEQYF. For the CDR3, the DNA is TGTGCCAGCAGCCATTCCATGGACAGAAACTACGAGCAGTACTTC.

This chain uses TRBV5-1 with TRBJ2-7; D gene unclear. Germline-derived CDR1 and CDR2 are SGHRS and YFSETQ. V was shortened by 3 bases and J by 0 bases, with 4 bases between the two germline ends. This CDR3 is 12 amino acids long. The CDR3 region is CASSSSSYEQYF. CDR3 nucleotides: TGCGCCAGCAGCTCCAGCTCCTACGAGCAGTACTTC.

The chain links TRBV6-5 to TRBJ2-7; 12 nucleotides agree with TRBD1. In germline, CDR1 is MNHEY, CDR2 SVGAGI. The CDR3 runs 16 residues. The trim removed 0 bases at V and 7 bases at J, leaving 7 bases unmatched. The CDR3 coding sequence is TGTGCCAGCAGTTACTCCTCGGGACAGGGGGCAGGGGAGCAGTACTTC. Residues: CASSYSSGQGAGEQYF.

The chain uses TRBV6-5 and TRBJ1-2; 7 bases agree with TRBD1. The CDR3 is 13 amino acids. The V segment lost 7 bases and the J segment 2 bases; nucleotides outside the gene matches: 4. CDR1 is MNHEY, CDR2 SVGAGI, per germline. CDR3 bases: TGTGCCAGCACACTAGGGGGCAACTATGGCTACACCTTC. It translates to CASTLGGNYGYTF.